A selection of T cell receptor beta chains follows, all from one sample in a study of CD8+CD57+ T cells in acquired aplastic anemia. TCRdb re-called the reads through MiXCR, storing one row per CDR3 protein. The table records 400,000 to 450,000 distinct CDR3 sequences, 65% to 80% of them present only once. The material sequenced was sorted CD4+, CD8+, or CD8+CD57+ T cells (not recorded which) from PBMCs. The receptors stem from a human donor in good health, serving as a control. The CDR3 runs from the conserved cysteine through the conserved F or W. The D gene is left open where the match is weak. Where a row states a size, it is once, few, many or the class of an expanded clone; other rows omit it.

clone size	V gene	D gene	J gene	CDR3 protein	CDR3 DNA
-	TRBV7-2	-	TRBJ1-5	CASSGRGGQGYTLHF	TGTGCCAGCAGCGGACGCGGGGGGCAAGGCTACACCTTGCATTTT
-	TRBV11-2	-	TRBJ2-7	CAASLEGRVFYEQYF	TGTGCCGCCAGCTTAGAAGGCAGGGTGTTCTACGAGCAGTACTTC
-	TRBV7-2	-	TRBJ1-4	CASSRGLGVGELFF	TGTGCCAGCAGCAGGGGTCTTGGGGTTGGAGAACTGTTTTTT
-	TRBV20-1	-	TRBJ1-6	CSADPQGRALHF	TGCAGCGCTGACCCCCAGGGACGAGCTCTCCACTTT
-	TRBV10-2	-	TRBJ2-5	CASSESGVSQYF	TGCGCCAGCAGTGAGTCGGGGGTATCGCAGTACTTC
many	TRBV4-1	-	TRBJ1-5	CASSQPNQPQHF	TGCGCCAGCAGCCAACCAAATCAGCCCCAGCATTTT
-	TRBV7-2	-	TRBJ2-3	CASSLPTGGATTSTQYF	TGTGCCAGCAGCCTCCCGACAGGTGGCGCAACTACGAGTACGCAGTATTTT
-	TRBV9	-	TRBJ2-1	CASSVVVGGPNEQFF	TGTGCCAGCAGCGTAGTGGTTGGGGGGCCAAATGAGCAGTTCTTC
once	TRBV5-1	TRBD1	TRBJ2-7	CASSFNRGTHEQYF	TGCGCCAGCAGCTTTAACAGGGGTACCCACGAGCAGTACTTC
-	TRBV7-9	-	TRBJ2-7	CASTPDGFYEQYF	TGTGCCAGCACCCCGGACGGATTCTACGAGCAGTACTTC
-	TRBV5-4	-	TRBJ2-6	CASSLPTDSGANVLTF	TGTGCCAGCAGCTTGCCGACAGACTCTGGGGCCAACGTCCTGACTTTC
-	TRBV11-2	-	TRBJ2-3	CASSLSIGAWGHSDTQYF	TGTGCCAGCAGTCTTTCTATAGGGGCATGGGGGCACTCAGATACGCAGTATTTT
-	TRBV30	TRBD1	TRBJ2-7	CAWSGTGTGFGEQYF	TGTGCCTGGAGTGGCACCGGGACAGGGTTTGGCGAGCAGTACTTC
many	TRBV20-1	-	TRBJ1-2	CSAKQGRYGYTF	TGCAGTGCTAAACAGGGTCGGTATGGCTACACCTTC
many	TRBV6-2/TRBV6-3	-	TRBJ1-2	CASSPDIVYGYTF	TGTGCCAGCAGCCCCGACATTGTCTATGGCTACACCTTC
-	TRBV9	-	TRBJ2-3	CASSVGEGADTQYF	TGTGCCAGCAGCGTAGGTGAGGGTGCAGATACGCAGTATTTT
-	TRBV7-2	TRBD2	TRBJ2-1	CASSLPGLAGNEQFF	TGTGCCAGCAGCTTACCGGGACTAGCGGGCAATGAGCAGTTCTTC
-	TRBV13	TRBD1	TRBJ2-7	CASSEEQGAYEQYF	TGTGCCAGCAGTGAAGAGCAGGGGGCTTACGAGCAGTACTTC
-	TRBV12-3/TRBV12-4	TRBD1	TRBJ1-6	CASGFRQGASPLHF	TGTGCTAGTGGTTTCCGACAGGGAGCCTCACCCCTCCACTTT
-	TRBV7-8	-	TRBJ2-1	CASSLAGAPDKQQFF	TGTGCCAGCAGCTTAGCGGGAGCCCCCGACAAGCAGCAGTTCTTC
-	TRBV25-1	-	TRBJ1-4	CATGEEKLFF	TGTGCCACCGGGGAAGAAAAACTGTTTTTT
few	TRBV6-5	TRBD2	TRBJ2-4	CASSGLGIQYF	TGTGCCAGCAGCGGACTAGGCATTCAGTACTTC
-	TRBV19	-	TRBJ1-2	CASLGPYRKWGYTF	TGTGCCAGCCTTGGTCCTTATCGGAAATGGGGCTACACCTTC
-	TRBV20-1	-	TRBJ2-1	CSASRLRAVRYNEQFF	TGCAGTGCTAGTCGGCTACGGGCAGTACGCTACAATGAGCAGTTCTTC
-	TRBV5-8	-	TRBJ2-7	CASSPERVNEQYF	TGTGCCAGCAGCCCAGAGCGGGTCAACGAGCAGTACTTC
-	TRBV25-1	-	TRBJ2-4	CASRKGEGNIQYF	TGTGCCAGCAGAAAGGGGGAGGGAAACATTCAGTACTTC
-	TRBV7-4	TRBD1	TRBJ1-1	CASSLFPGGVTEAFF	TGTGCCAGCAGTTTATTTCCAGGGGGCGTCACTGAAGCTTTCTTT
-	TRBV20-1	-	TRBJ1-6	CSARGQGGESPLHF	TGCAGTGCTAGAGGCCAAGGAGGGGAATCACCCCTCCACTTT
once	TRBV2	-	TRBJ1-1	CASSDQGFLAFF	TGTGCCAGCAGTGATCAGGGGTTTTTAGCTTTCTTT
-	TRBV9	-	TRBJ2-5	CASSVDLRPGTQYF	TGTGCCAGTAGCGTAGATCTCAGGCCAGGGACCCAGTACTTC
-	TRBV20-1	-	TRBJ1-1	CSAREKGDTEAFF	TGCAGTGCTAGAGAAAAGGGGGACACTGAAGCTTTCTTT
-	TRBV29-1	-	TRBJ2-7	CSVPEGRRSYEQYF	TGCAGTGTCCCTGAGGGGCGGCGCTCCTACGAGCAGTACTTC
many	TRBV6-4	TRBD1	TRBJ2-2	CASSDTGVMGNTGELFF	TGTGCCAGCAGCGATACAGGGGTGATGGGAAACACCGGGGAGCTGTTTTTT
-	TRBV7-2	-	TRBJ1-1	CASSFSGATEALF	TGCGCCAGCAGCTTTTCAGGGGCCACTGAAGCTTTGTTT
once	TRBV7-2	TRBD1	TRBJ1-2	CASSSGQATLTNYGNTF	TGTGCCAGCAGCTCCGGACAGGCCACCCTAACTAACTATGGCAACACCTTC
-	TRBV4-3	TRBD1	TRBJ1-3	CASSQTDRDSGNTIYF	TGCGCCAGCAGCCAAACGGACAGGGACTCTGGAAACACCATATATTTT
many	TRBV2	-	TRBJ2-7	CASTGQRYEQYF	TGTGCCAGCACTGGACAGAGATACGAGCAGTACTTC
-	TRBV7-9	-	TRBJ2-7	CASSLEFSDTQYFEQYF	-
many	TRBV5-1	-	TRBJ1-1	CGSTQDGLNTEAFF	TGCGGCAGCACTCAAGACGGACTGAACACTGAAGCTTTCTTT
many	TRBV3-1	-	TRBJ1-2	CASSQDERHYGYTF	TGTGCCAGCAGCCAAGATGAACGTCACTATGGCTACACCTTC
many	TRBV7-7	TRBD2	TRBJ2-3	CASSSLAGGTDTQYF	TGTGCTAGCAGTTCACTAGCGGGTGGCACAGATACGCAGTATTTT
many	TRBV7-8	-	TRBJ1-1	CASSVGTANTEAFF	TGTGCCAGCAGCGTCGGGACGGCGAACACTGAAGCTTTCTTT
-	TRBV7-2	-	TRBJ2-7	CASSLWASYEQYF	TGTGCCAGCAGCTTATGGGCCTCCTACGAGCAGTACTTC
-	TRBV19	-	TRBJ1-6	CASSKGPSYNSPLHF	TGTGCCAGTAGTAAAGGCCCGTCCTATAATTCACCCCTCCACTTT
-	TRBV7-6	TRBD1	TRBJ1-5	CASTRDRGEMGTQHF	TGTGCTAGCACCAGGGACAGGGGCGAAATGGGGACCCAGCATTTT
-	TRBV20-1	-	TRBJ2-7	CSARTNGGRNEQYF	TGCAGTGCTAGAACCAATGGGGGGCGAAACGAGCAGTACTTC
many	TRBV5-1	TRBD1	TRBJ2-7	CASSSRGIYEQYF	TGCGCCAGCAGCTCCAGGGGGATCTACGAGCAGTACTTC
-	TRBV29-1	-	TRBJ1-1	CSVREAEAFF	TGCAGCGTGCGGGAGGCTGAAGCTTTCTTT
-	TRBV12-3/TRBV12-4	-	TRBJ2-2	CASGRGTGELFF	TGTGCCAGCGGCAGGGGCACCGGGGAGCTGTTTTTT
-	TRBV5-6	-	TRBJ2-7	CASSFRPWYYEQYF	TGTGCCAGCAGCTTCCGTCCGTGGTATTACGAGCAGTACTTC
-	TRBV5-1	TRBD2	TRBJ2-5	CASSLAGNYGETQYF	TGTGCCAGCAGCTTAGCGGGGAACTATGGAGAGACCCAGTACTTC
-	TRBV2	-	TRBJ2-2	CASSLDVGVGELFF	TGTGCCAGCAGCTTGGACGTGGGCGTCGGGGAGCTGTTTTTT
-	TRBV5-6	-	TRBJ1-2	CASISYKTDDYGYTF	TGTGCCAGCATCTCATACAAGACAGACGACTATGGCTACACCTTC
many	TRBV5-1	TRBD1	TRBJ2-6	CASSLAGTAGANVLTF	TGCGCCAGCAGCTTGGCCGGGACAGCTGGGGCCAACGTCCTGACTTTC
many	TRBV10-3	TRBD2	TRBJ2-2	CAISESTSGRNTGELFF	TGTGCCATCAGTGAGTCGACTAGCGGGAGGAACACCGGGGAGCTGTTTTTT